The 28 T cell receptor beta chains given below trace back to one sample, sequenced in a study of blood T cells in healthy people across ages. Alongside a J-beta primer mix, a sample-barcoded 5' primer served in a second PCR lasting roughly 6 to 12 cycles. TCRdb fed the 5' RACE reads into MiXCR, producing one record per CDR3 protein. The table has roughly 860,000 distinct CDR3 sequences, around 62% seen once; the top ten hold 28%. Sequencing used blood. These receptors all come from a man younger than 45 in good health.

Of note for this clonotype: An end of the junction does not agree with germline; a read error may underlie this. The DNA for the CDR3 is TGTGCCATCGGTGAGCTGGGGACTAGCGGGGAAGAGACCCAGTACTTC. Protein: CAIGELGTSGEETQYF. This rearrangement joins TRBV10-3 to TRBJ2-5; 13 bases are a match to TRBD2. CDR1 and CDR2 (germline): ENHRY, SYGVKD. This CDR3 region has 16 residues.

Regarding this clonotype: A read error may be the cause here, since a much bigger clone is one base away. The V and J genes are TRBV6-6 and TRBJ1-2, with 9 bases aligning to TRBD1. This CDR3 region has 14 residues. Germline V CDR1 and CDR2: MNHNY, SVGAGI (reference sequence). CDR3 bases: TGTGTCAGCAGTTCCCCGGGACAGGGCTATGGCTACACCTTC. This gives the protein CVSSSPGQGYGYTF.

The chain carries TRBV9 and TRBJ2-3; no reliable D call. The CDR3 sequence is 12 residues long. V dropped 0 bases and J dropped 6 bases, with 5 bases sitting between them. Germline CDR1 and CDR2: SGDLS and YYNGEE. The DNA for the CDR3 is TGTGCCAGCAGCGTAGATATGGATACGCAGTATTTT. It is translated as CASSVDMDTQYF.

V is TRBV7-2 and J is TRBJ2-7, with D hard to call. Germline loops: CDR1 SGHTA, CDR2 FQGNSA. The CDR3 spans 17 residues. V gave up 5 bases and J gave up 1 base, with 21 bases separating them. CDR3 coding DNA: TGTGCCAGCAGCATGACCCCCGGGTTCCAACTATCCTACGAGCAGTACTTC. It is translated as CASSMTPGFQLSYEQYF.

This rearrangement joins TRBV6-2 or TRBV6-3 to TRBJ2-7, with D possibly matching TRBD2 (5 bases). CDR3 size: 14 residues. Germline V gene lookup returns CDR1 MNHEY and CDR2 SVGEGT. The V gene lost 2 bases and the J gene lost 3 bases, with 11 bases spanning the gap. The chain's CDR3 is CASSYTDGDYEQYF. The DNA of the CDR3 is TGTGCCAGCAGTTACACAGACGGGGACTACGAGCAGTACTTC.

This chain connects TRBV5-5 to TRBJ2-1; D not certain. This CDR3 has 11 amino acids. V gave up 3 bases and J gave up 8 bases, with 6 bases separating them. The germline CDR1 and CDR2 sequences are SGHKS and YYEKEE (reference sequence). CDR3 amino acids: CASSSSYEQFF. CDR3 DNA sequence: TGTGCCAGCAGCTCGTCCTATGAGCAGTTCTTC.

The CDR3 sequence is CSALGTGGRIRSGANVLTF. The CDR3 DNA is TGCAGTGCTCTAGGGACGGGTGGCCGAATCCGCTCTGGGGCCAACGTCCTGACTTTC. This chain connects TRBV20-1 to TRBJ2-6; D possibly uses TRBD1 or TRBD2 (5 bases each). This CDR3 is built from 19 residues. Trimming stripped 5 bases from V and 0 bases from J, with 23 bases between. Germline V CDR1 and CDR2: DFQATT, SNEGSKA (reference sequence).

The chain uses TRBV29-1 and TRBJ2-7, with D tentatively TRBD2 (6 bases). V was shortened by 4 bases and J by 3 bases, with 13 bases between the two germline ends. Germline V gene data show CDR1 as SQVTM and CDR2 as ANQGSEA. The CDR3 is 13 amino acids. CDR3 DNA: TGCAGCGTTGCAGGGACTTCCTACTACGAGCAGTACTTC. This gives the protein CSVAGTSYYEQYF.

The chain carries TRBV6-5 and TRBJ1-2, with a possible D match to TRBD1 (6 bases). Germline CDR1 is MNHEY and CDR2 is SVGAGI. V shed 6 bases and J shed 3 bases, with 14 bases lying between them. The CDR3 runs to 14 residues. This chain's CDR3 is CASSFEGGYYGYTF. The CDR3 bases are TGTGCCAGCAGCTTTGAAGGGGGTTACTATGGCTACACCTTC.

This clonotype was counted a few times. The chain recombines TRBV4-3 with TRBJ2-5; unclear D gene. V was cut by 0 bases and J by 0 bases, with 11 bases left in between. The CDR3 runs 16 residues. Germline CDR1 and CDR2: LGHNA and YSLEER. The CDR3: CASSQDPQPNQETQYF. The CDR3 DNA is TGCGCCAGCAGCCAAGATCCTCAGCCGAACCAAGAGACCCAGTACTTC.

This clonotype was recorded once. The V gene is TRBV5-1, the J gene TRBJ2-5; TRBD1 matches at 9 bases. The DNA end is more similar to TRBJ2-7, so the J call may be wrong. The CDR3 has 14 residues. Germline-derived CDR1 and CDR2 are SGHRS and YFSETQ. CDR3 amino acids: CASSLAGQGPEQYF. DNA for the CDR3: TGCGCCAGCAGCTTGGCCGGACAGGGGCCCGAGCAGTACTTC.

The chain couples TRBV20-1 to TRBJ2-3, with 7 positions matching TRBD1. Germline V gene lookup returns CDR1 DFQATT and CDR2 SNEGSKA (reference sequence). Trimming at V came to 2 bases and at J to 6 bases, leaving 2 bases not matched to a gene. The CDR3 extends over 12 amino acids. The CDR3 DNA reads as TGCAGTGCTAGAAAGACAGGGGATACGCAGTATTTT. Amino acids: CSARKTGDTQYF.

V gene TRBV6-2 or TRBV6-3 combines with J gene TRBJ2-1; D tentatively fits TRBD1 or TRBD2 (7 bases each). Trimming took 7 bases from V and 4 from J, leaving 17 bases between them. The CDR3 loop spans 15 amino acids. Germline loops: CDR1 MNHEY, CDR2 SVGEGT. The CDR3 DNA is TGTGCCAGCAACCCAGGGGGGGGTAAATACAATGAGCAGTTCTTC. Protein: CASNPGGGKYNEQFF.

CDR3 sequence reads: CASRRTGSIPYEQYF. For the CDR3, the DNA is TGTGCCAGCAGGCGGACAGGGAGCATCCCCTACGAGCAGTACTTC. The chain couples TRBV2 to TRBJ2-7, with 8 positions matching TRBD1. The CDR3 is 15 residues long. J gave up 2 bases and V 6 bases, and 9 bases lay outside the gene matches. Germline V gives CDR1 SNHLY, CDR2 FYNNEI.

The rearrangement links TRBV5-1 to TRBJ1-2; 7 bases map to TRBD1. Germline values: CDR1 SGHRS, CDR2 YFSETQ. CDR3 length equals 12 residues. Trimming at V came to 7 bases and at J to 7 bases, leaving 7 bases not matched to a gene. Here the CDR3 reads CASHDRVSGYTF. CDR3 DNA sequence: TGCGCCAGCCACGACAGGGTATCTGGCTACACCTTC.

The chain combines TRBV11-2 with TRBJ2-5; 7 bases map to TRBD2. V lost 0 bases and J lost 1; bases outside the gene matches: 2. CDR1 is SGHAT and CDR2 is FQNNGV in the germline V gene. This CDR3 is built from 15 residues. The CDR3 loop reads CASSLDGLVQETQYF. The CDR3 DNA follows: TGTGCCAGCAGCTTAGACGGACTAGTCCAAGAGACCCAGTACTTC.

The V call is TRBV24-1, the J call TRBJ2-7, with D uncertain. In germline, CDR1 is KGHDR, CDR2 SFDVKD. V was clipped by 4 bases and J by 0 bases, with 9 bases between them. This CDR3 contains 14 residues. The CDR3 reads CATSDPRSSYEQYF. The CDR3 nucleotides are TGTGCCACCAGTGACCCTCGAAGCTCCTACGAGCAGTACTTC.

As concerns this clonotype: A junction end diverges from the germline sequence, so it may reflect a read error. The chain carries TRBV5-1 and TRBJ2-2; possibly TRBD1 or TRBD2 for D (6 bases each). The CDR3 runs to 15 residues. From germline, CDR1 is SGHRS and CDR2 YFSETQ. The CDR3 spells CASSFNTGNTGGLFF. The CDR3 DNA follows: TGCGCCAGCAGCTTCAATACAGGGAACACCGGGGGGCTGTTTTTT.

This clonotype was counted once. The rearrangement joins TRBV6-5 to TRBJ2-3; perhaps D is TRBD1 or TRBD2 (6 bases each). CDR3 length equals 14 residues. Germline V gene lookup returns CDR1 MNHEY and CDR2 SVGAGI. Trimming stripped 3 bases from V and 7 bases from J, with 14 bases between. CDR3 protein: CASSYRGAGYTQYF. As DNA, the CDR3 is TGTGCCAGCAGTTATAGGGGGGCTGGATATACGCAGTATTTT.

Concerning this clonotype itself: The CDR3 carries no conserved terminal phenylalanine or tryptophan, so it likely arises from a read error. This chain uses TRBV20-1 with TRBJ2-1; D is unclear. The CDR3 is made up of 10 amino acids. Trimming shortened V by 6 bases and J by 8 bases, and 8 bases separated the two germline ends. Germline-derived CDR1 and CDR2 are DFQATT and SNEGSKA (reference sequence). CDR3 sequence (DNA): TGCAGTGCGACCGATTATGAGCAGTTCGTC. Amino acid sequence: CSATDYEQFV.

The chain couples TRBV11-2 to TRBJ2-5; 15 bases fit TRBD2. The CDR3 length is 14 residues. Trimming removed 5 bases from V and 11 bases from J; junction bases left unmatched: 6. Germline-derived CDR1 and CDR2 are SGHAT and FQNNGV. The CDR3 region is CASSPGTSGGRQYF. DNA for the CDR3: TGTGCCAGCAGCCCCGGGACTAGCGGGGGGCGACAGTACTTC.

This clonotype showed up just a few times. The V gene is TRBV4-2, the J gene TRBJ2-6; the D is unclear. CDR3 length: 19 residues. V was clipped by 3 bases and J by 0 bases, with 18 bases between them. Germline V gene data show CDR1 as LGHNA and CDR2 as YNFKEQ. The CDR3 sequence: CASSQAVRRVLSGANVLTF. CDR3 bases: TGTGCCAGCAGCCAGGCCGTGCGTAGGGTCCTCTCTGGGGCCAACGTCCTGACTTTC.

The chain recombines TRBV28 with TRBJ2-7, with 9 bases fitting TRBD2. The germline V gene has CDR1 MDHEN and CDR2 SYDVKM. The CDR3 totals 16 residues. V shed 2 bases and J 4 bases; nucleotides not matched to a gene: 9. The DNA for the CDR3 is TGTGCCAGCAGTTTAACGGCGGGGGGGCTGATTTACGAGCAGTACTTC. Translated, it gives CASSLTAGGLIYEQYF.

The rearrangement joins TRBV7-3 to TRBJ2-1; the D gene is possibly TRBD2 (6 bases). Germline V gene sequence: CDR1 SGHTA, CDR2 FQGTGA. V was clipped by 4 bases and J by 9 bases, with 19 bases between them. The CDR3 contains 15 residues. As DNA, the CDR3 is TGTGCCAGCAGCTCGGAACCGGGACTCTTAGGTGAGCAGTTCTTC. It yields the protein CASSSEPGLLGEQFF.

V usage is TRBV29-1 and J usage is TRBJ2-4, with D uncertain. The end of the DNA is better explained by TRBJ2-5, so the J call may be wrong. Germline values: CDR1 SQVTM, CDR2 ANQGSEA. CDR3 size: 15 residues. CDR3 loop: CSVEPPAAVQETQYF. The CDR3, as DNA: TGCAGCGTTGAGCCCCCCGCGGCAGTTCAAGAGACCCAGTACTTC.

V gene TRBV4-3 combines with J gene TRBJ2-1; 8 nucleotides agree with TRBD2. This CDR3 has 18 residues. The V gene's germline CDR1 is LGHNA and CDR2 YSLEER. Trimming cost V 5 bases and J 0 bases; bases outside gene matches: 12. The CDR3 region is CASSSRALAGSSYNEQFF. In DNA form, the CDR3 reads TGCGCCAGCAGCTCCCGGGCCTTAGCGGGGAGCTCCTACAATGAGCAGTTCTTC.

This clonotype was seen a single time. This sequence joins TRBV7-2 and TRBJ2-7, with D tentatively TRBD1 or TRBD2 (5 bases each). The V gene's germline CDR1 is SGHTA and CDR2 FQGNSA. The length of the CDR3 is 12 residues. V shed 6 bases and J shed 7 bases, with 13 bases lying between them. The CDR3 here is CASRYGGTEQYF. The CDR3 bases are TGTGCCAGCAGATATGGGGGAACTGAGCAGTACTTC.

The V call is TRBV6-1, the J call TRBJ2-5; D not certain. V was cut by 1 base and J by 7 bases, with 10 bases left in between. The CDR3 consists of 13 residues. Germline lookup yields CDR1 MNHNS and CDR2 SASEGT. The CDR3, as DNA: TGTGCCAGCAGTGAAGTGACCTGGAGGACCCAGTACTTC. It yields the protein CASSEVTWRTQYF.